This TCR beta chain was identified during a study of blood T cell repertoires in COVID-19. The CDR3 sequence is 14 residues long. The V end was cut by 3 bases, the J end by 4 bases, with 12 bases between. Germline loops: CDR1 LNHDA, CDR2 SQIVND (reference sequence). Profiled with immunoSEQ multiplex PCR; TCRdb holds only in-frame clones, not every one. The top ten hold about a tenth of the sample, which has tens of thousands of clones, 89% seen once. The sequence came from a human donor in a cohort sampled during active COVID-19. Sequencing was done on a sample of peripheral blood. The chain employs TRBV19 and TRBJ1-2, with D possibly matching TRBD1 (6 bases). The CDR3 nucleotides are TGTGCCAGTAGTATTAGACAGGACAGCTATGGCTACACCTTC. Translated, it gives CASSIRQDSYGYTF. The entire variable domain, with the rest obtained from reference TRBV19 and TRBJ1-2, is as follows: DGGITQSPKYLFRKEGQNVTLSCEQNLNHDAMYWYRQDPGQGLRLIYYSQIVNDFQKGDIAEGYSVSREKKESFPLTVTSAQKNPTAFYLCASSIRQDSYGYTFGSGTRLTVV.